What follows are 27 T cell receptor beta chains derived from one specimen sequenced in a study of CXCR3-negative and CXCR3-positive naive CD8 T cells. Antigens of these TCRs are unknown. Study-wide findings and caveats: Naive cells with CXCR3 showed TRB CDR3s that were more hydrophobic than those in CXCR3-negative naive cells.

With UMI labels, 5' RACE was used to prepare the TRB cDNA libraries. TCRdb re-called the 5' RACE reads and catalogs CDR3 proteins one per entry, DNA excluded. Here the sample table reports some 150,000 distinct CDR3 sequences. Sequencing was done on a sample of naive CXCR3+ CD8+ T cells from blood. Subset meaning: CD45RO-CCR7+CD27+CD95- naive CD8+ T cells expressing CXCR3 (TNR3+). The receptors here all came from a human donor in good health. Some clones in this sample may be carry-over from other donors' samples.

The genes are TRBV7-9 and TRBJ2-5; as DNA is missing, the TRBD1 call by TCRdb cannot be tested. CDR3 size: 14 residues. Germline values: CDR1 SEHNR, CDR2 FQNEAQ (reference sequence). The chain's CDR3 is CASSIYRGQETQYF.

The chain uses TRBV29-1 and TRBJ2-5; no DNA is available, so the TRBD1 call from TCRdb remains unchecked. The CDR3 runs to 14 residues. Germline V gives CDR1 SQVTM, CDR2 ANQGSEA. The CDR3 is CSVWTGTWQETQYF.

J is TRBJ2-3 and V is TRBV4-2; the D call from TCRdb, TRBD1, cannot be confirmed without DNA. The CDR3 loop spans 17 amino acids. Germline CDR1 LGHNA, CDR2 YNFKEQ. The CDR3 here is CASSHPKGDSPTDTQYF.

This chain connects TRBV5-1 to TRBJ1-1; TCRdb outputs TRBD1, but without DNA this stays unchecked. The CDR3 loop spans 16 amino acids. The germline CDR1 and CDR2 sequences are SGHRS and YFSETQ. The chain's CDR3 is CASSLQGRTGGTEAFF.

This rearrangement joins TRBV4-2 to TRBJ2-7. This CDR3 is 13 amino acids long. CDR1 LGHNA and CDR2 YNFKEQ come from the germline V gene. The CDR3 region is CASSQDLAYEQYF.

The chain couples TRBV25-1 to TRBJ2-3; without DNA, the TCRdb call of TRBD1 cannot be checked. The CDR3 totals 13 residues. Germline V gene data show CDR1 as MGHDK and CDR2 as SYGVNS. The CDR3 sequence is CASSESGSDTQYF.

The gene calls are TRBV28 and TRBJ2-7. Germline assignment: CDR1 MDHEN and CDR2 SYDVKM. The CDR3 is 14 amino acids. CDR3 sequence reads: CASSLKTATYEQYF.

The genes are TRBV2 and TRBJ2-1; without DNA, the TCRdb call of TRBD2 cannot be checked. CDR3 length: 15 amino acids. Germline CDR1 is SNHLY and CDR2 is FYNNEI. The CDR3 region is CASSGRIAGGGEQFF.

This chain links TRBV7-3 with TRBJ1-2; with no DNA, the TCRdb D assignment of TRBD1 cannot be verified. This CDR3 has 15 amino acids. Germline V CDR1 and CDR2: SGHTA, FQGTGA. The CDR3 sequence is CASSLSGTSDYGYTF.

The rearrangement joins TRBV5-5 to TRBJ1-1; there is no DNA to check the TCRdb D call of TRBD1. There are 13 residues in the CDR3. Per the germline V gene, CDR1 is SGHKS and CDR2 is YYEKEE (reference sequence). CDR3 in amino acids: CASSGTANTEAFF.

The chain links TRBV20-1 to TRBJ2-7; there is no DNA to check the TCRdb D call of TRBD2. The CDR3 loop spans 14 amino acids. Germline V lookup: CDR1 DFQATT, CDR2 SNEGSKA (reference sequence). The CDR3 reads CSANRAGGSYEQYF.

The chain recombines TRBV10-3 with TRBJ2-5; without DNA, the TCRdb call of TRBD1 cannot be checked. The CDR3 consists of 13 residues. CDR1 and CDR2 (germline): ENHRY, SYGVKD. The CDR3 reads CAARGTAQETQYF.

J is TRBJ2-1 and V is TRBV29-1; TCRdb selects TRBD2, and the lack of DNA leaves this call unchecked. The CDR3 runs to 16 residues. Germline V gene data show CDR1 as SQVTM and CDR2 as ANQGSEA. The CDR3 loop is CSVLQGRDVFYNEQFF.

This chain uses TRBV7-9 with TRBJ1-1; with no DNA, the TCRdb D assignment of TRBD1 cannot be verified. Germline V gene data show CDR1 as SEHNR and CDR2 as FQNEAQ (reference sequence). CDR3 length equals 14 residues. This CDR3 is CASSPIQGGTEAFF.

V gene TRBV27 combines with J gene TRBJ2-2; TCRdb lists TRBD1, though no DNA is available to test this call. The CDR3 loop spans 15 amino acids. The V gene's germline CDR1 is MNHEY and CDR2 SMNVEV (reference sequence). CDR3 sequence reads: CASSSRGLGTGELFF.

The V call is TRBV5-8, the J call TRBJ2-7. CDR3 size: 15 residues. The germline CDR1 and CDR2 sequences are SGHTS and YDEGEE. The CDR3 sequence is CASSLGYGSRYEQYF.

The V gene is TRBV14, the J gene TRBJ1-1. The length of the CDR3 is 13 residues. Germline lookup yields CDR1 SGHDN and CDR2 FVKESK. The CDR3 reads CASSHVPRERAFF.

The chain has TRBV7-9 and TRBJ2-1; TCRdb lists TRBD1, though no DNA is available to test this call. The CDR3 length is 15 residues. Germline V lookup: CDR1 SEHNR, CDR2 FQNEAQ (reference sequence). The CDR3 sequence: CASSPGQGHTNEQFF.

The V and J genes are TRBV20-1 and TRBJ2-1; there is no DNA to check the TCRdb D call of TRBD1. Germline CDR1 DFQATT, CDR2 SNEGSKA (reference sequence). The CDR3 spans 14 residues. Here the CDR3 reads CSARDRGNNNEQFF.

This chain connects TRBV12-3 or TRBV12-4 to TRBJ1-1. The CDR3 length is 13 residues. CDR3 amino acids: CASSPLKLAEAFF.

This chain uses TRBV28 with TRBJ2-5; the D call from TCRdb, TRBD1, cannot be confirmed without DNA. Germline assignment: CDR1 MDHEN and CDR2 SYDVKM. The length of the CDR3 is 16 residues. This chain's CDR3 is CPSSPPGTGGQETQYF.

The chain is built from TRBV4-3 and TRBJ1-1. Germline-derived CDR1 and CDR2 are LGHNA and YSLEER. CDR3 length equals 13 residues. The CDR3 is CASSQVRDSEAFF.

V usage is TRBV7-2 and J usage is TRBJ2-1; TCRdb names TRBD1, which stays unverified in the absence of DNA. CDR1 and CDR2 (germline): SGHTA, FQGNSA. This CDR3 comprises 14 residues. Here the CDR3 reads CASSLAGGWNEQFF.

The gene calls are TRBV10-3 and TRBJ1-6; TCRdb outputs TRBD1, but without DNA this stays unchecked. The germline V gene has CDR1 ENHRY and CDR2 SYGVKD. CDR3 length: 16 amino acids. The CDR3 protein is CAISESSDIYNSPLHF.

V usage is TRBV6-2 or TRBV6-3 and J usage is TRBJ2-7; the TRBD2 assignment by TCRdb is unverifiable without DNA. Germline CDR1 and CDR2: MNHEY and SVGEGT. The CDR3 consists of 16 residues. CDR3 loop: CASSYDLAEERYEQYF.

The chain employs TRBV28 and TRBJ2-7; TCRdb gives TRBD2 as the D gene, but with no DNA this cannot be confirmed. The CDR3 length is 15 residues. Germline V gene lookup returns CDR1 MDHEN and CDR2 SYDVKM. The chain's CDR3 is CASSFRGRSSYEQYF.

The V gene is TRBV12-3 or TRBV12-4, the J gene TRBJ2-1. CDR3 length: 12 residues. The CDR3 spells CASRSIGNEQFF.